The 5 T cell receptor beta chains presented below share a single source sample, sequenced in a study of T cell responses to AZD1222 COVID-19 vaccine. Libraries were prepared by immunoSEQ multiplex PCR; TCRdb keeps only in-frame clonotypes and omits some of them. The sample carries tens of thousands of clones, around 90% recorded once. The specimen comprised peripheral blood, sampled on day 0 of AZD1222 vaccination. The receptors were sampled from an adult in good health.

The chain employs TRBV11-2 and TRBJ1-3, with D possibly matching TRBD1 (5 bases). The CDR3 is made up of 13 amino acids. The V gene's germline CDR1 is SGHAT and CDR2 FQNNGV. The V and J ends lost 3 bases and 9 bases respectively, with 12 bases between them. The CDR3 protein is CASSFGGLGTIYF. The CDR3 DNA reads as TGTGCCAGCAGCTTTGGGGGTTTGGGCACCATATATTTT.

The rearrangement uses TRBV9 and TRBJ1-2; TRBD1 is a possible D gene (6 bases). CDR3 length: 14 residues. The V gene's germline CDR1 is SGDLS and CDR2 YYNGEE. V lost 3 bases and J lost 4, with 13 bases in between. The chain's CDR3 is CASSARGGIYGYTF. The CDR3 DNA reads as TGTGCCAGCAGCGCGCGAGGGGGAATCTATGGCTACACCTTC.

The chain joins TRBV7-3 to TRBJ1-4; maybe TRBD1 (5 bases). V shed 8 bases and J shed 5 bases, with 15 bases lying between them. The CDR3 runs to 14 residues. Germline assignment: CDR1 SGHTA and CDR2 FQGTGA. CDR3 DNA sequence: TGTGCCAGCCACACCGGGTGGGACAATGAAAAACTGTTTTTT. Amino acid sequence: CASHTGWDNEKLFF.

V usage is TRBV7-9 and J usage is TRBJ1-2; tentatively, D is TRBD1 (6 bases). The CDR3 runs 15 residues. CDR1 is SEHNR and CDR2 is FQNEAQ in the germline V gene (reference sequence). Trimming stripped 0 bases from V and 4 bases from J, with 12 bases between. CDR3 sequence: CASSLAGGVLYGYTF. The CDR3, as DNA: TGTGCCAGCAGCTTAGCAGGGGGAGTACTCTATGGCTACACCTTC.

The V and J genes are TRBV28 and TRBJ1-2, with unresolved D. CDR1 is MDHEN and CDR2 is SYDVKM in the germline V gene. V was shortened by 2 bases and J by 4 bases, with 14 bases between the two germline ends. The CDR3 sequence is 15 residues long. CDR3 DNA: TGTGCCAGCAGTTTAATCGCAGTCACATCCTATGGCTACACCTTC. It specifies CASSLIAVTSYGYTF.